This entry is about one T cell receptor beta chain. The antigen it binds to is not known. Per-nucleotide qualities are absent, and no much larger clonotype sits a single base away. The data were obtained in a study of cytomegalovirus exposure and HLA in healthy donors (dated by TCRdb to 2015 to 2018). Regarding the study in general: In an earlier analysis of under 600 of the donors, roughly 300 Gb of sequence data and some 100 million unique TCR beta sequences from about 190 million T cells were reported. Both class I and class II loci were covered by HLA typing, at four-digit resolution. Genome-wide SNP genotypes for about 55% of the 666 donors were used in a later genetic analysis, which treated that subset as a discovery cohort. Donor age, sex, ethnicity and CMV serostatus were compiled together with the repertoire data. Because of strong linkage in the cohort, roughly five DR-DQ haplotypes were treated as single units for association and clustering. Rather than drawing on any new phenotypic data, the later analysis identified candidate immune exposures from TCR beta sequences and the way those sequences occurred across donors. Roughly 310 gigabases of sequencing data and tens of millions of unique TCR sequences were included in an early release covering about 600 HLA-typed donors. The study aimed to test whether signatures of past pathogen exposure could be identified by cataloging public T cell receptors. Of the roughly 390 genotyped donors, approximately 80% fell in the genetic ancestry cluster associated with self-reported Caucasian donors. All discovery cohort repertoires had been generated on a single sequencing platform. An earlier analysis of 500 to 650 of the donors applied high-throughput TCR beta sequencing to assess whether each TCR beta V gene segment acted as functional or pseudogenic. On average, roughly 240,000 unique TCR beta nucleotide sequences were sequenced per donor among some 420 genotyped donors of the cohort, with around 19% of those sequences being non-productive. The T cell repertoires of some 700 subjects were profiled by immunosequencing and related to cytomegalovirus serostatus. The number of donors typed differed by locus, with about 620-630 for A, B, C, DRB1 and DQB1, around 500 for DQA1, 600 to 610 for DPA1, and around 430 for DPB1. To predict cytomegalovirus infection status, the study brought together high-throughput TCR immunosequencing, statistical association of individual TCRs with disease status, and machine learning. A later analysis re-examined previously published TCR beta repertoires from over 500 donors and added high-resolution HLA genotyping to investigate patterns of TCR occurrence. Besides the first cohort of roughly 700 subjects, a separate validation cohort made up of 120 or so different subjects was used. General findings and caveats noted by the study authors: In a later analysis, the rate of TCR association differed among HLA loci, with DRB1 alleles having the most associated TCRs and HLA-C alleles having the fewest. Because HLA typing was unavailable for some donors at each locus, only the typed subset was used in association tests. At a false discovery rate of 0.05, a later analysis linked approximately 18,000 TCR beta sequences to specific HLA alleles. The authors suggested that the approach could potentially be generalized to other disease states and immunological phenotypes. Across donors, most TCR sequences were observed very rarely, whereas some public TCRs were present in many individuals. According to a later genetic analysis, donors in an Asian-associated ancestry cluster had fewer N-insertions in productive TCRs than the approximately 630-donor mean. Broadly in line with IMGT annotations, most TCR beta V segments showed up in productive rearrangements about 90% or about 30% of the time in an earlier analysis of under 700 of the donors. Linkage disequilibrium might explain the correlated functional status among segregating V segments, but an unknown experimental factor could not be ruled out. A total of fewer than 200 TCR beta chains were listed by the study as associated with cytomegalovirus. Compared with equally common non-associated chains, HLA-associated TCR beta chains in a later analysis were more clonally expanded and had lower generation probabilities. A further reported finding was that TCR beta sequences accurately predicted the HLA-A and HLA-B alleles for most subjects in the first cohort. In a later analysis, several top co-occurrence clusters were reported to appear linked to parvovirus B19, influenza, CMV and Epstein-Barr virus. The presence/absence analyses assumed that sequencing depth was roughly uniform across donors, and that assumption may not be true. The classifier was reported to diagnose cytomegalovirus status with high specificity and sensitivity in both the original and validation cohorts. In vitro tests confirmed that a few of the cytomegalovirus-associated TCR beta chains recognize cytomegalovirus antigens. When HLA alleles, especially DR and DQ, strongly co-occurred, TCR associations were difficult to assign to individual alleles. Most CMV-associated TCR beta chains appeared to be HLA-restricted in a later analysis, and the HLA associations seemed to be driven largely by CMV exposure. For the cohort, immune exposure information was limited to CMV serostatus. The earlier analysis of 587 of the donors excluded 15 to 20 rarely observed V segments, including chromosome 9 orphons, because counts were too low. In this cohort, only TCR beta chains were sequenced, and detectable features were limited by the absence of alpha or paired-chain data. A cluster of highly shared sequence variants was judged likely to represent a technical artifact of the sequencing pipeline. An association between a missense DCLRE1C variant and V-gene and J-gene trimming of TCR beta chains was found in a later genetic analysis and replicated in an independent cohort.

The protocol used for the library was the immunoSEQ multiplex PCR assay. A mixture of 60 forward primers for TCR Vbeta segments and 13 reverse primers for TCR Jbeta segments was used in the multiplex PCR. Amplification of the CDR3 region of rearranged TCR beta genes was performed with a multiplex PCR assay on genomic DNA. On the Illumina HiSeq System, the amplified TCR beta libraries were sequenced as 87-base-pair reads. The authors processed their data as follows. A later analysis tallied tens of millions of unique TCR beta chains across the roughly 610 repertoires, and some 10 million of those chains were shared by two or more donors. To remove PCR and sequencing errors, raw reads were error-corrected and collapsed into unique sequences using a nearest-neighbor algorithm that merged closely related sequences. To assign V, D and J gene segments, CDR3 sequences were aligned to IMGT reference sequences. Each retained sequence needed at least a six-nucleotide match to both a V gene segment and a J gene segment. A rearrangement counted as productive if the CDR3 had no stop codons and remained in frame with V and J, and every other rearrangement counted as non-productive. Following IMGT convention, CDR3 was defined as the stretch from the second conserved V-encoded cysteine up to the conserved J-encoded phenylalanine. Sequences without an unambiguous match to a single V gene segment were excluded from the earlier analysis of 450 to 650 of the donors. An earlier analysis of 500 to 600 of the donors classified V segments as functional when productive rearrangements were above 56.7% and as segregating when the standard deviation between donors was above 5%. A statistical classification framework was built for diagnosing cytomegalovirus status from the catalog of TCR beta chain sequences. In a later analysis, TCR nucleotide sequences were compared against IMGT/GENE-DB human TR gene sequences so that V and J genes could be assigned. The TCRdist pipeline was used in a later analysis to assign CDR3 sequences and most-parsimonious VDJ recombination scenarios. In a later analysis, every TCR beta chain was defined by the combination of its CDR3 amino acid sequence and its V-gene family, and reads without a unique V-gene family were dropped. A later analysis removed 550 to 700 highly shared, low-generation-probability nucleotide sequences to deal with suspected cross-contamination and a sequencing artifact. In a later analysis, a clonal expansion index was calculated for each public chain from normalized within-repertoire ranks of inferred template counts. In a later analysis, generation probabilities were computed using a VDJ recombination model fitted to out-of-frame rearrangements, and the results were checked against IGoR. Hypergeometric tests were used in a later analysis to score TCR-TCR, TCR-HLA and TCR-CMV co-occurrence, with a repertoire-size bias correction applied to the TCR pairs. A later analysis estimated false discovery rates by permuting HLA or CMV assignments 20 times. In a later analysis, co-occurring TCRs were grouped using DBSCAN, and TCRdist sequence similarity was added for clustering within HLA-allele-positive subsets. Repertoires with fewer than 30,000 or more than 120,000 public chains, plus five repertoires with anomalous nucleotide sharing, were excluded from co-occurrence clustering. TCRdb limited this immuneACCESS table to in-frame rearrangements with V and J called. A share of clones is missing; checked studies link under half to unresolved V genes, and the rest is unexplained. The V and J calls and the clone size are those of that table, but D and trimming were determined from the DNA. Counted in this sample were a few hundred thousand clones; 75% to 90% of them appeared once. The top ten constitute about 0.28% of the sample.

The cohort comprised fewer than 700 healthy bone marrow donors. At the time of sampling, every cohort member was nominally healthy, though immune exposures that went unrecorded were likely present. The donor tested CMV seronegative, placing the donor among the 350 to 400 seronegative members of the cohort. Every donor gave a peripheral blood sample, and the peripheral blood mononuclear cells from that sample were used for TCR beta sequencing. Genomic DNA extraction from the blood cell samples was performed with the Qiagen DNeasy Blood Extraction Kit. Sequenced: PBMCs. This receptor was identified in a girl aged 2-15 years in good health and CMV-seronegative.

CDR3 sequence: CSVGVGGPETQYF. The nucleotide sequence is given as TGCAGCGTTGGAGTTGGAGGCCCGGAGACCCAGTACTTC. The V and J genes are TRBV29-1 and TRBJ2-5, with TRBD2 perhaps the D gene, on 5 matching bases. The germline V gene yields SQVTM for CDR1 and ANQGSEA for CDR2. The junction carries 14 bases between V and J, which are trimmed by 4 bases and 5 bases respectively. Including the terminal cysteine and phenylalanine, the CDR3 comprises 13 residues. Here the CDR3 DNA is all that survives: 39 bases in frame from base 1. With the rest looked up from the reference TRBV29-1 and TRBJ2-5 genes rather than sequenced, the full variable domain is SAVISQKPSRDICQRGTSLTIQCQVDSQVTMMFWYRQQPGQSLTLIATANQGSEATYESGFVIDKFPISRPNLTFSTLTVSNMSPEDSSIYLCSVGVGGPETQYFGPGTRLLVL.